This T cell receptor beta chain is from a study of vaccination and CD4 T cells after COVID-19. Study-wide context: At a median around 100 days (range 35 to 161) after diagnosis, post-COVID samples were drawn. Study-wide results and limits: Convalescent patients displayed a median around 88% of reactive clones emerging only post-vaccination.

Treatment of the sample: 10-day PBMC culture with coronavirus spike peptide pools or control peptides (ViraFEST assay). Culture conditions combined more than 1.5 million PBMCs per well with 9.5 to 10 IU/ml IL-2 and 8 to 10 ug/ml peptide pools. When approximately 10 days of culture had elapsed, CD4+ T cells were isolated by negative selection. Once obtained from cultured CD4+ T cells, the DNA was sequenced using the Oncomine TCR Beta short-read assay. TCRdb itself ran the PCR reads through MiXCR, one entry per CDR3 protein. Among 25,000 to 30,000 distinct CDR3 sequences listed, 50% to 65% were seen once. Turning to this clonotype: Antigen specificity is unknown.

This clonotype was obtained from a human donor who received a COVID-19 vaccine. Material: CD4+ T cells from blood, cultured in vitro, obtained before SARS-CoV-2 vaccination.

The DNA for the CDR3 is TGTGCCAGCAGTAAGCATATACCCCGGGACGCCTCCTACGAGCAGTACTTC. Its translation: CASSKHIPRDASYEQYF. The chain is built from TRBV6-8 and TRBJ2-7, with D perhaps matching TRBD1 or TRBD2 (5 bases each). Trimming cost V 5 bases and J 0 bases, with 20 bases left between them. The germline V gene has CDR1 MNHGY and CDR2 SAAAGT. The CDR3 covers 17 residues.